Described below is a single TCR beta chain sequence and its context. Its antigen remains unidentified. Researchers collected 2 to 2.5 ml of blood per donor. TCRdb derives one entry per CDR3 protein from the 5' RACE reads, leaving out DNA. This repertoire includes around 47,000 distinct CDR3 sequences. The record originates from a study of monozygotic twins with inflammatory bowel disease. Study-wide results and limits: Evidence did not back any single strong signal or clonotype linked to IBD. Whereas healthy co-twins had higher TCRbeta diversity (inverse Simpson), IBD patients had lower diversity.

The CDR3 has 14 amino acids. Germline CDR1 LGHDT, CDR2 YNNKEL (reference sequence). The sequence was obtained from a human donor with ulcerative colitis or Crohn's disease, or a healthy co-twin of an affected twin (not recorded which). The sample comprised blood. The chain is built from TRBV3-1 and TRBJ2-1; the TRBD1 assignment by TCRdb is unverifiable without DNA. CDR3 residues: CASSPYGRGNEQFF.